A single sample gave rise to the 10 T cell receptor beta chains below, sequenced in a study of molecular identifiers for immune sequencing clone quantification. MiXCR, applied by TCRdb to the PCR reads, yields one record per CDR3 protein. The sample lists just under 650,000 distinct CDR3 sequences, 20% occurring once. Source material: naive CD8+ T cells from blood, with Jurkat cell RNA spiked in. As for subset: FACS-sorted CD8+CD4-CCR7+CD45RA+ naive T cells. The receptor source for this set is a human donor in good health. Some libraries in this study had Jurkat cell RNA spiked in.

The chain links TRBV11-1 to TRBJ2-5; D remains unclear. This CDR3 has 14 residues. Germline V lookup: CDR1 SGHAT, CDR2 FQDESV (reference sequence). V lost 3 bases and J 2 bases, leaving 10 bases between the germline ends. The CDR3 reads CASSFRDFQETQYF. The CDR3 DNA reads TGTGCCAGCAGCTTCCGAGACTTTCAAGAGACCCAGTACTTC.

This clonotype was counted ten times or more. The V gene is TRBV27, the J gene TRBJ1-1; the D gene is possibly TRBD1 (6 bases). The V gene's germline CDR1 is MNHEY and CDR2 SMNVEV (reference sequence). Trimming removed 5 bases at V and 5 bases at J, with 18 bases between. The CDR3 extends over 15 amino acids. The CDR3 sequence: CASSPTRGGRTEAFF. As DNA, the CDR3 is TGTGCCAGCAGTCCAACCAGGGGTGGCCGGACTGAAGCTTTCTTT.

This clonotype was recorded many times. The rearrangement uses TRBV7-9 and TRBJ2-7; D is perhaps TRBD2 (6 bases). Trimming pared 5 bases from V and 3 bases from J, leaving 11 bases between. The CDR3 runs 13 residues. Per germline, CDR1 SEHNR and CDR2 FQNEAQ (reference sequence). CDR3 loop: CASSQGLYYEQYF. DNA for the CDR3: TGTGCCAGCAGCCAGGGACTGTACTACGAGCAGTACTTC.

On this clonotype itself: One base away lies a much larger clone, so this may be a sequencing read error. V gene TRBV12-3 or TRBV12-4 combines with J gene TRBJ2-1; a possible D gene is TRBD2 (7 bases). CDR3 length: 16 amino acids. The CDR3 protein is CAGSQWGGAGKENQFF. DNA of the CDR3: TGTGCCGGCAGCCAATGGGGGGGGGCAGGGAAAGAGAATCAGTTCTTC.

This clonotype was detected only once. The chain links TRBV29-1 to TRBJ2-7; TRBD1 matches at 8 bases. The CDR3 loop spans 13 amino acids. Germline loops: CDR1 SQVTM, CDR2 ANQGSEA. V shed 6 bases and J 6 bases; nucleotides not matched to a gene: 10. In DNA, the CDR3 is TGCAGCGTGGGAGACAGGGGCCTGGGCGAGCAGTACTTC. It specifies CSVGDRGLGEQYF.

This chain links TRBV19 with TRBJ2-2; a possible D gene is TRBD2 (6 bases). Germline V gives CDR1 LNHDA, CDR2 SQIVND (reference sequence). The V end lost 5 bases, the J end lost 3 bases, and 16 bases lay between the germline ends. This CDR3 contains 16 residues. The CDR3 DNA reads as TGTGCCAGTAGTCCCCTGGGCGGGACGTACACCGGGGAGCTGTTTTTT. Amino acids: CASSPLGGTYTGELFF.

This clonotype was counted many times. This chain links TRBV20-1 with TRBJ2-3; TRBD1 matches at 10 bases. CDR1 DFQATT and CDR2 SNEGSKA come from the germline V gene (reference sequence). V lost 2 bases to trimming and J lost 0 bases; unmatched junction nucleotides: 2. The CDR3 is made up of 15 amino acids. CDR3 sequence (DNA): TGCAGTGCTAGAAGACAGGGGGCTAGCACAGATACGCAGTATTTT. Protein: CSARRQGASTDTQYF.

With regard to this clonotype: Its ends do not fully match the called genes, so a read error is possible. The V gene is TRBV19, the J gene TRBJ2-4; 10 bases align to TRBD2. The CDR3 covers 15 residues. CDR1 is LNHDA and CDR2 is SQIVND in the germline V gene (reference sequence). CDR3 sequence (DNA): TGTGCCGGTAGGGACCTAGCGGGGGATAAAAACATTCAGTACTTC. Its protein is CAGRDLAGDKNIQYF. Supplemented by reference TRBV19 and TRBJ2-4, the full variable domain reads DGGITQSPKYLFRKEGQNVTLSCEQNLNHDAMYWYRQDPGQGLRLIYYSQIVNDFQKGDIAEGYSVSREKKESFPLTVTSAQKNPTAFYLCAGRDLAGDKNIQYFGAGTRLSVL.

Many counts were recorded for this clonotype. V is TRBV6-6 and J is TRBJ2-3, with TRBD2 as a possible D gene (5 bases). Trimming cost V 3 bases and J 0 bases, with 10 bases left between them. The V gene's germline CDR1 is MNHNY and CDR2 SVGAGI (reference sequence). The CDR3 consists of 15 residues. CDR3 loop: CASSYVSGSTDTQYF. The DNA of the CDR3 is TGTGCCAGCAGTTATGTGTCGGGGAGCACAGATACGCAGTATTTT.

This clonotype has a count of ten or more. The chain has TRBV7-9 and TRBJ1-5; maybe TRBD1 (5 bases). V was cut by 6 bases and J by 2 bases, with 14 bases left in between. The CDR3 extends over 15 amino acids. Germline-derived CDR1 and CDR2 are SEHNR and FQNEAQ (reference sequence). Here the CDR3 reads CASRQSGGGNQPQHF. The DNA for the CDR3 is TGTGCCAGCAGACAGAGTGGGGGTGGCAATCAGCCCCAGCATTTT.